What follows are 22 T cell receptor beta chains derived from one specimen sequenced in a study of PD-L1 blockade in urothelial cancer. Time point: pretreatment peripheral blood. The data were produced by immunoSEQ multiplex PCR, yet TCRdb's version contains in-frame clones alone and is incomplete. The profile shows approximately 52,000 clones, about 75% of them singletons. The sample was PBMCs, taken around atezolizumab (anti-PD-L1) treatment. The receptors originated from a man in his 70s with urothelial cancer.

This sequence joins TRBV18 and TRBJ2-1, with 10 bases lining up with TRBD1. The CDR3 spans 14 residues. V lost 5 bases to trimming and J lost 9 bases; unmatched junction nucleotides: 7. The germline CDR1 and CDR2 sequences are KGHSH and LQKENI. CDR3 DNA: TGTGCCAGCTCAACGGGACAGGGGAGAAGTGAGCAGTTCTTC. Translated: CASSTGQGRSEQFF.

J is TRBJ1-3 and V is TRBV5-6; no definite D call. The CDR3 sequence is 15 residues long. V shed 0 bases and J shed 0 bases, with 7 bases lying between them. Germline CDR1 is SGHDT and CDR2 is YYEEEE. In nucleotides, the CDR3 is TGTGCCAGCAGCTTGGCACATATCTCTGGAAACACCATATATTTT. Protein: CASSLAHISGNTIYF.

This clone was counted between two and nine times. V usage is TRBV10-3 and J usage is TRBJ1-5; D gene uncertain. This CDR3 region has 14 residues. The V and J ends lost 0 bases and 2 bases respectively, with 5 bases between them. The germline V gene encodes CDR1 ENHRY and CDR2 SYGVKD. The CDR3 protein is CAISESGGNQPQHF. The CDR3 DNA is TGTGCCATCAGTGAGTCGGGCGGCAATCAGCCCCAGCATTTT.

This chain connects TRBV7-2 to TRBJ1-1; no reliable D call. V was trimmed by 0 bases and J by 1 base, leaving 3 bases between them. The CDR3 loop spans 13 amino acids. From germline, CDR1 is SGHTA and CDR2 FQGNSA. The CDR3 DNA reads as TGTGCCAGCAGCTTAGCTCGGAACACTGAAGCTTTCTTT. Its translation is CASSLARNTEAFF.

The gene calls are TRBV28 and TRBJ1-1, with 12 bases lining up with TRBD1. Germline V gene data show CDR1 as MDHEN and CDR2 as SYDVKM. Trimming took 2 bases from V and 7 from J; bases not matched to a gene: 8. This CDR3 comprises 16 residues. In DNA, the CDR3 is TGTGCCAGCAGTTTAATCGGGACAGGGGGCGTGCTTGAAGCTTTCTTT. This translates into CASSLIGTGGVLEAFF.

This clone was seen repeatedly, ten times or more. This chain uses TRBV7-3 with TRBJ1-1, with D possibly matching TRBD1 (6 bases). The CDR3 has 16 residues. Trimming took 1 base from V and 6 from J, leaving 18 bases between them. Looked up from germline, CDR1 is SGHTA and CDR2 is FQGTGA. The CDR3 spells CASSLSPAGERSEAFF. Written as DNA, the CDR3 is TGTGCCAGCAGCTTAAGTCCGGCAGGGGAAAGGTCTGAAGCTTTCTTT.

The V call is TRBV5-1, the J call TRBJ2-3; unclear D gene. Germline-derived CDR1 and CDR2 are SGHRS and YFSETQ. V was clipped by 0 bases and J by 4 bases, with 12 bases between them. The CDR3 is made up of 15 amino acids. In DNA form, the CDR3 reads TGCGCCAGCAGCTTGGGGCGGCTGCTCGCAGATACGCAGTATTTT. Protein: CASSLGRLLADTQYF.

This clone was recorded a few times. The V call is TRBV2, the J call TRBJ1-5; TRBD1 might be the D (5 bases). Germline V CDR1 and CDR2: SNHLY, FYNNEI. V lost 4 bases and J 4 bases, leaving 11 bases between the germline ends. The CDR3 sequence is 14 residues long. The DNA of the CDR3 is TGTGCCAGCAGTGGACAGCAAATAAATCAGCCCCAGCATTTT. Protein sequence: CASSGQQINQPQHF.

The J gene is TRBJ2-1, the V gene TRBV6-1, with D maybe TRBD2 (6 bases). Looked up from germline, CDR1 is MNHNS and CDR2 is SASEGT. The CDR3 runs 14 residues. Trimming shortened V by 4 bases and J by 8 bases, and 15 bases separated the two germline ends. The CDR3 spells CASSGRIREDEQFF. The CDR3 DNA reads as TGTGCCAGCAGTGGGCGAATTAGGGAGGATGAGCAGTTCTTC.

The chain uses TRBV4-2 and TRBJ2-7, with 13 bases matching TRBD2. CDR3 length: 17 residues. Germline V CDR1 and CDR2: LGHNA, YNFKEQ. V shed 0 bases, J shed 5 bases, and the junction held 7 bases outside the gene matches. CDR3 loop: CASSQDSTSGGADEQYF. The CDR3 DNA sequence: TGTGCCAGCAGCCAAGATTCTACTAGCGGGGGGGCCGACGAGCAGTACTTC.

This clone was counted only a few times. The CDR3 bases are TGTGCCAGCAGCGGGAAGACCCAGTACTTC. This translates into CASSGKTQYF. The chain links TRBV2 to TRBJ2-5, with a possible D match to TRBD2 (5 bases). The CDR3 is made up of 10 amino acids. The V and J ends lost 6 bases and 6 bases respectively, with 5 bases between them. Germline V gene lookup returns CDR1 SNHLY and CDR2 FYNNEI.

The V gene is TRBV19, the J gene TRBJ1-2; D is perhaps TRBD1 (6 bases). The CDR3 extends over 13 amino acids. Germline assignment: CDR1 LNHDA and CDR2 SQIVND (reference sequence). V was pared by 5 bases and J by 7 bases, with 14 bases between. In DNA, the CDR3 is TGTGCCAGTAGTCCTACAGGGAGTAGTGGCTACACCTTC. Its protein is CASSPTGSSGYTF.

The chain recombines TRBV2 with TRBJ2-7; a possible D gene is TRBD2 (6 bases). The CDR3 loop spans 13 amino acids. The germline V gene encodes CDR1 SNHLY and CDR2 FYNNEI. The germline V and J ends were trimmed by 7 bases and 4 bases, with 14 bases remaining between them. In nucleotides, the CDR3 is TGTGCCAGCAATGTGGCTAGCGATTACGAGCAGTACTTC. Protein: CASNVASDYEQYF.

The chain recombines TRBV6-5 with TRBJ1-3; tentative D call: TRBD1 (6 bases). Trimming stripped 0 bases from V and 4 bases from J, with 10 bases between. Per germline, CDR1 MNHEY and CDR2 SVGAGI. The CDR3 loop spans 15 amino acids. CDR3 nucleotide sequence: TGTGCCAGCAGTTACTCAGGGGGTGGAGGAAACACCATATATTTT. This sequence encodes CASSYSGGGGNTIYF.

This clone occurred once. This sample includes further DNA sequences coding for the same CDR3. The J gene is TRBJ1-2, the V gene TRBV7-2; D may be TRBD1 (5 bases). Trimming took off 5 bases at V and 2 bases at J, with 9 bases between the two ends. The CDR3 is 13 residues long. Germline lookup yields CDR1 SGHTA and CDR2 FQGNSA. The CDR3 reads CASSPDKNYGYTF. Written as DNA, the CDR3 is TGTGCCAGCAGCCCGGACAAGAACTATGGCTACACCTTC.

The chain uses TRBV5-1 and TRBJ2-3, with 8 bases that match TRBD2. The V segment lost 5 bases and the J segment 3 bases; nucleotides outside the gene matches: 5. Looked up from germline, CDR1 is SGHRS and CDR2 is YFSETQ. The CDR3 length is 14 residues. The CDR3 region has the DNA TGCGCCAGCAGTAGGGAGCGGGGGACAGATACGCAGTATTTT. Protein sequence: CASSRERGTDTQYF.

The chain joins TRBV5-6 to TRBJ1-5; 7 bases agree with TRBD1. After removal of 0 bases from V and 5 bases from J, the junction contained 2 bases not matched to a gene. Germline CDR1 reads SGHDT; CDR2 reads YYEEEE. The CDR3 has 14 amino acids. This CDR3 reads CASSLDGTDQPQHF. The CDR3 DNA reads TGTGCCAGCAGCTTGGATGGGACAGATCAGCCCCAGCATTTT.

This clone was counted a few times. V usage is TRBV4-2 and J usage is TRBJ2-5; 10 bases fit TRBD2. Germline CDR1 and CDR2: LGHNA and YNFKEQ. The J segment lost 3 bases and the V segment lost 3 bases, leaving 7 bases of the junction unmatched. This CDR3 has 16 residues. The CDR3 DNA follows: TGTGCCAGCAGCCACGGGACTAGCGACCGAGAAGAGACCCAGTACTTC. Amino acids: CASSHGTSDREETQYF.

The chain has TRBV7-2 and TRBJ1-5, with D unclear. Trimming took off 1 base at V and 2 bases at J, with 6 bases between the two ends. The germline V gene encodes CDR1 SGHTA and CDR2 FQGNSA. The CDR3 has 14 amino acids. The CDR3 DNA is TGTGCCAGCAGCTTAGACAGAGGCAATCAGCCCCAGCATTTT. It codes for CASSLDRGNQPQHF. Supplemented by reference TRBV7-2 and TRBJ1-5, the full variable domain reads GAGVSQSPSNKVTEKGKDVELRCDPISGHTALYWYRQSLGQGLEFLIYFQGNSAPDKSGLPSDRFSAERTGGSVSTLTIQRTQQEDSAVYLCASSLDRGNQPQHFGDGTRLSIL.

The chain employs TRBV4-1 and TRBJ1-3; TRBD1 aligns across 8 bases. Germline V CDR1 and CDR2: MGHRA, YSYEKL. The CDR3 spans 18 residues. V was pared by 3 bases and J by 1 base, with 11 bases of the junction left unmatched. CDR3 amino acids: CASSHRDRPPGSGNTIYF. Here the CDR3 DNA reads TGCGCCAGCAGCCACCGGGACAGGCCTCCTGGATCTGGAAACACCATATATTTT.

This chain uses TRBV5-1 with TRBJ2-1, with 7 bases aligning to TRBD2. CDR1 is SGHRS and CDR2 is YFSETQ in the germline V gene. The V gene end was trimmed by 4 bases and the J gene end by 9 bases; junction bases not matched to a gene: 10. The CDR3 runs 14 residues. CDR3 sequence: CASSPMRGEGEQFF. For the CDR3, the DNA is TGCGCCAGCAGCCCGATGCGAGGGGAGGGTGAGCAGTTCTTC.

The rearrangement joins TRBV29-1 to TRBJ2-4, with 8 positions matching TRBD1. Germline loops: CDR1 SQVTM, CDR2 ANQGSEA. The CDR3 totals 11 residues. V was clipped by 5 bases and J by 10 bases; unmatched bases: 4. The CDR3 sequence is CSVTDRAIQYF. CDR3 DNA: TGCAGCGTTACGGACAGGGCGATTCAGTACTTC.